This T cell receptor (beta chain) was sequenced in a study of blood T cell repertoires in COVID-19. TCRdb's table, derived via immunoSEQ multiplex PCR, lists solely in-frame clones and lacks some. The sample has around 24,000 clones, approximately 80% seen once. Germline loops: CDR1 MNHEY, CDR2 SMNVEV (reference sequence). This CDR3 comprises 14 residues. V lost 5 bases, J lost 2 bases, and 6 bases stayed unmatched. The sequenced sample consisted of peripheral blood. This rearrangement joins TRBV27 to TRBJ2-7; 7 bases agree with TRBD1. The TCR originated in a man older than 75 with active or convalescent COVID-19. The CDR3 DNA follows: TGTGCCAGCAGTCTGCGACAGGGTACCTACGAGCAGTACTTC. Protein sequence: CASSLRQGTYEQYF.